The 28 T cell receptor beta chains below come from one sample, sequenced in a study of T cell changes during pregnancy in multiple sclerosis (dated by TCRdb to the late 2010s). Library construction relied on the immunoSEQ multiplex PCR assay. TCRdb took over this immuneACCESS table, retaining in-frame rearrangements with V and J assigned. Such tables are incomplete; in checked studies, under half of the missing clones stem from an unresolved V gene, and the remainder is unexplained. Counted in this sample were 30,000 to 40,000 clones; about 90% of them appeared once. The ten largest clonotypes hold more than 0.5% of the sample. The input for sequencing was CD4+ T cells from peripheral blood mononuclear cells, taken in the second trimester of pregnancy. The receptors were gathered from a female donor with multiple sclerosis, enrolled in a pregnancy study.

This rearrangement joins TRBV6-5 to TRBJ1-2, with 7 bases matching TRBD1. J gave up 2 bases and V 5 bases, and 5 bases lay outside the gene matches. The CDR3 has 14 residues. CDR1 and CDR2 (germline): MNHEY, SVGAGI. This chain's CDR3 is CASSLRQGNYGYTF. The CDR3 nucleotides read TGTGCCAGCAGTCTCCGACAGGGAAACTATGGCTACACCTTC.

The CDR3 loop reads CASSLQVGGQGQPQHF. The CDR3 DNA is TGTGCCAGCAGTTTACAGGTCGGGGGGCAAGGTCAGCCCCAGCATTTT. The chain uses TRBV28 and TRBJ1-5, with a possible D match to TRBD1 (6 bases). Trimming pared 2 bases from V and 6 bases from J, leaving 17 bases between. Germline V gene data show CDR1 as MDHEN and CDR2 as SYDVKM. CDR3 length equals 16 residues.

The V and J genes are TRBV28 and TRBJ2-3; 8 bases align to TRBD1. The J segment lost 4 bases and the V segment lost 1 base, leaving 10 bases of the junction unmatched. CDR1 and CDR2 (germline): MDHEN, SYDVKM. The CDR3 has 17 residues. The CDR3 bases are TGTGCCAGCAGTTTATCCGACAGGGGTTTTGACGCAGATACGCAGTATTTT. This sequence encodes CASSLSDRGFDADTQYF.

The rearrangement joins TRBV6-1 to TRBJ2-5; unclear D gene. The germline CDR1 and CDR2 sequences are MNHNS and SASEGT. V was clipped by 6 bases and J by 5 bases, with 10 bases between them. This CDR3 region has 12 residues. CDR3 nucleotide sequence: TGTGCCAGCAGCGATCGAGCCGAGACCCAGTACTTC. Residues: CASSDRAETQYF.

The sample holds one count of this clone. V and J are TRBV2 and TRBJ2-2; 7 nucleotides align to TRBD1. CDR3 length equals 15 residues. The germline V gene has CDR1 SNHLY and CDR2 FYNNEI. Trimming removed 6 bases from V and 7 bases from J; junction bases left unmatched: 11. The CDR3 DNA reads as TGTGCCAGCAGGCCCGGGACAGTAGTAGGCGGGGAGCTGTTTTTT. It translates to CASRPGTVVGGELFF. The full variable domain, completed using reference TRBV2 and TRBJ2-2, is EPEVTQTPSHQVTQMGQEVILRCVPISNHLYFYWYRQILGQKVEFLVSFYNNEISEKSEIFDDQFSVERPDGSNFTLKIRSTKLEDSAMYFCASRPGTVVGGELFFGEGSRLTVL.

The chain carries TRBV5-1 and TRBJ1-2, with 12 bases matching TRBD1. The CDR3 has 16 amino acids. V gave up 4 bases and J gave up 3 bases; unmatched junction bases: 7. CDR1 and CDR2 (germline): SGHRS, YFSETQ. This CDR3 is CASSPGQGAEHYGYTF. The CDR3 region has the DNA TGCGCCAGCAGCCCGGGACAGGGGGCAGAACACTATGGCTACACCTTC.

The CDR3 spells CASSGTTYNEQFF. CDR3 sequence (DNA): TGTGCCAGTAGCGGGACTACTTACAATGAGCAGTTCTTC. The chain is built from TRBV19 and TRBJ2-1, with 7 bases fitting TRBD2. The CDR3 runs 13 residues. Germline V CDR1 and CDR2: LNHDA, SQIVND (reference sequence). After removal of 6 bases from V and 4 bases from J, the junction contained 3 bases not matched to a gene.

The chain has TRBV19 and TRBJ2-3, with TRBD2 matching 9 bases. Germline CDR1 and CDR2: LNHDA and SQIVND (reference sequence). This CDR3 has 16 amino acids. V was pared by 5 bases and J by 3 bases, with 9 bases of the junction left unmatched. CDR3 DNA sequence: TGTGCCAGTAGTGAGGTGGCGGGAGGGAGAACAGATACGCAGTATTTT. As protein: CASSEVAGGRTDTQYF.

The V and J genes are TRBV28 and TRBJ2-1; TRBD2 aligns across 8 bases. The CDR3 length is 13 residues. Losses at the gene ends were 6 bases for V and 3 bases for J; bases not matched to a gene: 1. CDR1 is MDHEN, CDR2 SYDVKM, per germline. The CDR3 DNA reads as TGTGCCAGCAGCCTAGCGGGCTACAATGAGCAGTTCTTC. Protein: CASSLAGYNEQFF.

There are a few counts of this clone. The rearrangement joins TRBV6-1 to TRBJ1-5; 10 nucleotides agree with TRBD1. V lost 2 bases and J lost 5; bases outside the gene matches: 3. Germline V gene sequence: CDR1 MNHNS, CDR2 SASEGT. This CDR3 region has 15 residues. The CDR3 loop is CASSELGQGYQPQHF. In DNA form, the CDR3 reads TGTGCCAGCAGTGAACTGGGACAGGGGTATCAGCCCCAGCATTTT.

This chain connects TRBV13 to TRBJ2-2; maybe TRBD1 (5 bases). CDR3 length: 14 residues. The V gene lost 5 bases and the J gene lost 5 bases, with 12 bases spanning the gap. The germline CDR1 and CDR2 sequences are PRHDT and FYEKMQ (reference sequence). As DNA, the CDR3 is TGTGCCAGCAGCCCCGACAGAATTACCGGGGAGCTGTTTTTT. Protein sequence: CASSPDRITGELFF. The full variable domain, in which reference TRBV13 and TRBJ2-2 provide the parts outside the CDR3, is AAGVIQSPRHLIKEKRETATLKCYPIPRHDTVYWYQQGPGQDPQFLISFYEKMQSDKGSIPDRFSAQQFSDYHSELNMSSLELGDSALYFCASSPDRITGELFFGEGSRLTVL.

The chain is built from TRBV9 and TRBJ1-4; D possibly corresponds to TRBD1 (6 bases). Germline lookup yields CDR1 SGDLS and CDR2 YYNGEE. There are 15 residues in the CDR3. Trimming pared 3 bases from V and 3 bases from J, leaving 12 bases between. CDR3: CASSAPGEPNEKLFF. Written as DNA, the CDR3 is TGTGCCAGCAGCGCTCCAGGGGAGCCTAATGAAAAACTGTTTTTT.

The rearrangement uses TRBV19 and TRBJ1-5; D gene unclear. CDR3 length: 16 amino acids. Germline V lookup: CDR1 LNHDA, CDR2 SQIVND (reference sequence). V was shortened by 3 bases and J by 0 bases, with 12 bases between the two germline ends. CDR3 amino acids: CASSIGGWGSNQPQHF. For the CDR3, the DNA is TGTGCCAGTAGTATTGGAGGATGGGGTAGCAATCAGCCCCAGCATTTT. Based on the CDR3 plus reference TRBV19 and TRBJ1-5, the full variable domain is DGGITQSPKYLFRKEGQNVTLSCEQNLNHDAMYWYRQDPGQGLRLIYYSQIVNDFQKGDIAEGYSVSREKKESFPLTVTSAQKNPTAFYLCASSIGGWGSNQPQHFGDGTRLSIL.

The genes are TRBV28 and TRBJ2-6; D is ambiguous. Germline V gene data show CDR1 as MDHEN and CDR2 as SYDVKM. This CDR3 is 15 amino acids long. V was trimmed by 8 bases and J by 0 bases, leaving 11 bases between them. The CDR3 protein is CASWAASSGANVLTF. CDR3 bases: TGTGCCAGCTGGGCAGCATCCTCTGGGGCCAACGTCCTGACTTTC.

The chain is built from TRBV7-2 and TRBJ2-1; D gene unclear. Germline CDR1 SGHTA, CDR2 FQGNSA. The V gene lost 1 base and the J gene lost 3 bases, with 10 bases spanning the gap. The CDR3 is 15 residues long. In DNA form, the CDR3 reads TGTGCCAGCAGCTTAGATCGCGGTCTCTACAATGAGCAGTTCTTC. It codes for CASSLDRGLYNEQFF.

The V and J genes are TRBV7-6 and TRBJ2-1, with D possibly TRBD1 on 5 matching bases. With 5 bases removed from V and 6 bases from J, the gap between germline ends came to 14 bases. CDR3 length equals 14 residues. Germline values: CDR1 SGHVS, CDR2 FNYEAQ. The CDR3 bases are TGTGCCAGCAGCCCTCATTTAGGGGTCAATGAGCAGTTCTTC. Protein sequence: CASSPHLGVNEQFF.

J is TRBJ2-1 and V is TRBV6-5, with 14 bases aligning to TRBD2. Germline CDR1 MNHEY, CDR2 SVGAGI. The CDR3 runs to 15 residues. V shed 4 bases and J 7 bases; nucleotides not matched to a gene: 3. This CDR3 reads CASSSRLAGGNEQFF. The DNA of the CDR3 is TGTGCCAGCAGTTCCCGACTAGCGGGAGGGAATGAGCAGTTCTTC.

This chain connects TRBV19 to TRBJ1-4; unclear D gene. Trimming shortened V by 7 bases and J by 3 bases, and 12 bases separated the two germline ends. From germline, CDR1 is LNHDA and CDR2 SQIVND (reference sequence). CDR3 length equals 14 residues. This CDR3 reads CASTTTAPNEKLFF. The CDR3 coding sequence is TGTGCCAGTACTACGACTGCTCCTAATGAAAAACTGTTTTTT.

The chain recombines TRBV11-3 with TRBJ2-2, with 7 bases identical to TRBD2. The CDR3 has 15 amino acids. With 3 bases clipped from V and 0 bases from J, the junction kept 1 base outside the gene matches. Germline loops: CDR1 SGHNT, CDR2 YENEEA. CDR3 protein: CASSFTSANTGELFF. The CDR3 DNA reads TGTGCCAGCAGCTTTACTAGCGCGAACACCGGGGAGCTGTTTTTT. Based on the CDR3 plus reference TRBV11-3 and TRBJ2-2, the full variable domain is EAGVVQSPRYKIIEKKQPVAFWCNPISGHNTLYWYLQNLGQGPELLIRYENEEAVDDSQLPKDRFSAERLKGVDSTLKIQPAELGDSAVYLCASSFTSANTGELFFGEGSRLTVL.

This chain joins TRBV5-6 and TRBJ1-2; 12 nucleotides align to TRBD1. Germline trimming cut 4 bases from V and 5 bases from J; bases unmatched to any gene: 3. From germline, CDR1 is SGHDT and CDR2 YYEEEE. The CDR3 sequence is 14 residues long. CDR3 in DNA: TGTGCCAGCAGCCCGGGACAGGGGGCGTATGGCTACACCTTC. Residues: CASSPGQGAYGYTF. The variable domain in full, with the rest retrieved from reference TRBV5-6 and TRBJ1-2, is DAGVTQSPTHLIKTRGQQVTLRCSPKSGHDTVSWYQQALGQGPQFIFQYYEEEERQRGNFPDRFSGHQFPNYSSELNVNALLLGDSALYLCASSPGQGAYGYTFGSGTRLTVV.

This clone was detected only a few times. V is TRBV5-5 and J is TRBJ1-2, with 10 bases that match TRBD1. CDR3 length equals 14 residues. Germline V gene lookup returns CDR1 SGHKS and CDR2 YYEKEE (reference sequence). J lost 5 bases, V lost 4 bases, and 5 bases had no gene match. The CDR3 coding sequence is TGTGCCAGCAGCAGACAGGGGGCTCGGTATGGCTACACCTTC. It specifies CASSRQGARYGYTF. The full variable domain, in which reference TRBV5-5 and TRBJ1-2 provide the parts outside the CDR3, is DAGVTQSPTHLIKTRGQQVTLRCSPISGHKSVSWYQQVLGQGPQFIFQYYEKEERGRGNFPDRFSARQFPNYSSELNVNALLLGDSALYLCASSRQGARYGYTFGSGTRLTVV.

To note about this clone: The sample carries other DNA sequences with the same CDR3. Written as DNA, the CDR3 is TGTGCCAGCAGCCCGGGACAGGGAGACTATGGCTACACCTTC. Protein sequence: CASSPGQGDYGYTF. V gene TRBV7-2 combines with J gene TRBJ1-2; 9 bases map to TRBD1. The V segment lost 5 bases and the J segment 3 bases; nucleotides outside the gene matches: 4. Looked up from germline, CDR1 is SGHTA and CDR2 is FQGNSA. This CDR3 has 14 amino acids.

The table lists this clone with a count of one. V and J are TRBV9 and TRBJ2-3; the D is unclear. Germline loops: CDR1 SGDLS, CDR2 YYNGEE. Trimming pared 3 bases from V and 0 bases from J, leaving 11 bases between. The CDR3 sequence is 15 residues long. CDR3 in amino acids: CASSEYTLSTDTQYF. The CDR3 region has the DNA TGTGCCAGCAGCGAGTACACCCTTAGCACAGATACGCAGTATTTT.

A single count supports this clone. The V gene is TRBV7-6, the J gene TRBJ2-1; D not certain. Germline V gene lookup returns CDR1 SGHVS and CDR2 FNYEAQ. There are 14 residues in the CDR3. Trimming took off 4 bases at V and 8 bases at J, with 15 bases between the two ends. Written as DNA, the CDR3 is TGTGCCAGCAGCTCCCCCCCCACGAGTGATGAGCAGTTCTTC. Amino acids: CASSSPPTSDEQFF.

This clone was detected only once. The chain is built from TRBV27 and TRBJ1-2, with D uncertain. The germline V and J ends were trimmed by 4 bases and 2 bases, with 8 bases remaining between them. There are 13 residues in the CDR3. Germline V CDR1 and CDR2: MNHEY, SMNVEV (reference sequence). In DNA form, the CDR3 reads TGTGCCAGCAGTTCCCCCCCAAACTATGGCTACACCTTC. Its protein is CASSSPPNYGYTF.

In DNA, the CDR3 is TGTGCCGGGAGGAAAGGGGGCACAGATACGCAGTATTTT. Translating it yields CAGRKGGTDTQYF. V and J are TRBV6-1 and TRBJ2-3; D possibly corresponds to TRBD2 (6 bases). Germline V gives CDR1 MNHNS, CDR2 SASEGT. The CDR3 loop spans 13 amino acids. Trimming pared 11 bases from V and 1 base from J, leaving 13 bases between.

The table lists this clone with a few counts. The CDR3 coding sequence is TGTGCCAGCAGCTTGCTGGGCCCTGGATATGGCTACACCTTC. The encoded protein is CASSLLGPGYGYTF. V is TRBV5-8 and J is TRBJ1-2; D not certain. Trimming stripped 1 base from V and 5 bases from J, with 12 bases between. The CDR3 extends over 14 amino acids. CDR1 and CDR2 (germline): SGHTS, YDEGEE.

The rearrangement joins TRBV2 to TRBJ1-2, with TRBD1 matching over 10 bases. Germline loops: CDR1 SNHLY, CDR2 FYNNEI. V trimming: 5 bases; J trimming: 4 bases; junction bases outside the gene matches: 1. The CDR3 is 13 amino acids. The CDR3 DNA follows: TGTGCCAGCAGTAGGACAGGGGGCTATGGCTACACCTTC. Residues: CASSRTGGYGYTF.